The 19 T cell receptor gamma chains reported below all come from one sample, sequenced in a study of gammadelta T cells in human blood. TCRdb re-called clones from the RT-PCR reads using CATT. The sample yields approximately 240 gamma-chain clones, more than 0.75% seen once. The sequenced sample was Vgamma9Vdelta2 gamma-delta T cells from infant blood. The source is a human donor.

As to this clone: The TCRdb protein, from a much larger clone, departs from this DNA's translation at residue 13, likely by read error; the protein shown derives from the DNA. This chain joins TRGV9 and TRGJP. The CDR3 contains 16 residues. Per the germline V gene, CDR1 is GITISATS and CDR2 is ISYDGTV (reference sequence). The chain's CDR3 is CALWENQELGKKSKVF. DNA for the CDR3: TGTGCCTTGTGGGAGAACCAAGAGTTGGGCAAAAAAAGCAAGGTATTT.

In this sample, this clone is medium-sized. The TCRdb protein comes from a much larger clone and disagrees with this DNA's translation at residue 10, likely due to a read error; the protein given here is derived from the DNA. The genes are TRGV9 and TRGJP. The CDR3 consists of 16 residues. CDR1 and CDR2 from the germline V gene are GITISATS and ISYDGTV (reference sequence). The chain's CDR3 is CALWEVRELDKKIKVF. In DNA, the CDR3 is TGTGCCTTGTGGGAGGTGCGAGAGTTGGACAAAAAAATCAAGGTATTT.

For this clone: This likely reflects a read error, since a far larger clone is one base away. J is TRGJP and V is TRGV9. The J gene, missing from TCRdb, was assigned here through DNA to germline matching. Germline CDR1 reads GITISATS; CDR2 reads ISYDGTV (reference sequence). The CDR3 has 15 amino acids. The CDR3 loop is CALWEVELGKKIKVF. CDR3 sequence (DNA): TGTGCCTTGTGGGAGGTAGAGTTAGGCAAAAAAATCAAGGTATTT.

This clone ranks as medium-sized. This chain links TRGV9 with TRGJP. The J segment lost 6 bases and the V segment lost 0 bases, leaving 8 bases of the junction unmatched. The CDR3 has 18 amino acids. The V gene's germline CDR1 is GITISATS and CDR2 ISYDGTV (reference sequence). The CDR3 DNA sequence: TGTGCCTTGTGGGAGGTGCATAAAGGAGAGTTGGGCAAAAAAATCAAGGTATTT. Its protein is CALWEVHKGELGKKIKVF.

This clone is classed as hyperexpanded (1% or more). The sample carries other DNA sequences with the same CDR3. The chain has TRGV9 and TRGJP. J lost 3 bases, V lost 6 bases, and 8 bases had no gene match. This CDR3 has 17 residues. Germline CDR1 and CDR2: GITISATS and ISYDGTV (reference sequence). Here the CDR3 reads CALWSQMQELGKKIKVF. CDR3 nucleotides: TGTGCCTTGTGGAGCCAAATGCAAGAGTTGGGCAAAAAAATCAAGGTATTT.

Regarding this clone: The protein that TCRdb holds for this DNA derives from a much larger clone and differs from the translated DNA at residue 14, which likely indicates a read error; the protein shown here is translated from the DNA. The chain links TRGV9 to TRGJP. This CDR3 contains 16 residues. From germline, CDR1 is GITISATS and CDR2 ISYDGTV (reference sequence). The CDR3 reads CALWEAQELGKKINVF. CDR3 nucleotides: TGTGCCTTGTGGGAGGCACAAGAGTTGGGCAAAAAAATCAATGTATTT.

This clone was detected only a few times. The protein held in TCRdb is that of a much larger clone and does not match this DNA's translation at residue 6, likely because of a read error; the protein shown is translated from the DNA. The chain recombines TRGV9 with TRGJP. Here the J gene came from matching the DNA to germline, since TCRdb omits it. The trim removed 0 bases at V and 13 bases at J, leaving 0 bases unmatched. The germline gives CDR1 GITISATS, CDR2 ISYDGTV (reference sequence). CDR3 length: 13 amino acids. CDR3 DNA sequence: TGTGCCTTGTGGGAGGTGGGCAAAAAAATCAAGGTATTT. Translated, it gives CALWEVGKKIKVF.

This clone has just a few counts. Since a far larger clone is one base different, this is likely a read error. This specimen includes other DNA sequences encoding the same CDR3. The chain couples TRGV9 to TRGJ1 or TRGJ2. The CDR3 has 12 amino acids. Germline CDR1 reads GITISATS; CDR2 reads ISYDGTV (reference sequence). CDR3 in amino acids: CALWEVPGKKLF. The CDR3 DNA is TGTGCATTGTGGGAGGTGCCGGGGAAGAAACTCTTT.

This clone rates as large (0.1 to 1%). The rearrangement links TRGV9 to TRGJ1 or TRGJ2. The V and J ends lost 5 bases and 7 bases, in that order; junction bases with no gene match: 5. Germline V lookup: CDR1 GITISATS, CDR2 ISYDGTV (reference sequence). The CDR3 is made up of 11 amino acids. The CDR3 spells CALWVSYKKLF. Here the CDR3 DNA reads TGTGCCTTGTGGGTGAGCTATAAGAAACTCTTT.

This clone came up a few times. A far larger clone is a single base away, which makes a read error likely. Other nucleotide sequences from this sample produce the same CDR3. The rearrangement uses TRGV9 and TRGJP. Germline values: CDR1 GITISATS, CDR2 ISYDGTV (reference sequence). There are 17 residues in the CDR3. The CDR3 loop reads CALWEVLQELGKKIKVF. DNA of the CDR3: TGTGCCTTGTGGGAGGTGCTGCAAGAGCTGGGCAAAAAAATCAAGGTATTT.

A remark on this clone: The protein in TCRdb stems from a much larger clone and differs at residue 16 from this DNA's translation, likely a read error; here the protein is translated from the DNA. The genes are TRGV9 and TRGJP. The DNA end favors TRGJP1, so the J call may be wrong. The CDR3 loop spans 17 amino acids. Germline V gives CDR1 GITISATS, CDR2 ISYDGTV (reference sequence). The CDR3 DNA reads as TGTGCCTTGTGGAGCCAAATGCAAGAGTTGGGCAAAAAAATCAAGATATTT. Protein: CALWSQMQELGKKIKIF.

A remark on this clone: This is likely an artifact of a read error, given a far larger clone one base away. Other DNA sequences in the same sample also yield this CDR3. V is TRGV9 and J is TRGJP. There are 15 residues in the CDR3. Per germline, CDR1 GITISATS and CDR2 ISYDGTV (reference sequence). The CDR3: CALWEKELGKKIKVF. In nucleotides, the CDR3 is TGTGCCTTGTGGGAAAAAGAGTTGGGAAAAAAAATCAAGGTATTT.

Concerning this clone: TCRdb records a much larger clone's protein for this DNA, with a difference at residue 9 that likely arises from a read error; the protein given is the translation of the DNA. The J gene was not called, though the V gene is TRGV9. This CDR3 is 11 amino acids long. CDR1 GITISATS and CDR2 ISYDGTV come from the germline V gene (reference sequence). The CDR3 sequence: CALWDYYKNLF. The CDR3 DNA reads as TGTGCCTTGTGGGATTATTATAAGAACCTCTTT.

This clone is hyperexpanded by share. The chain recombines TRGV9 with TRGJP. Germline CDR1 and CDR2: GITISATS and ISYDGTV (reference sequence). V gave up 0 bases and J gave up 7 bases; unmatched junction bases: 3. The CDR3 totals 16 residues. CDR3: CALWEVPELGKKIKVF. For the CDR3, the DNA is TGTGCCTTGTGGGAGGTGCCTGAGTTGGGCAAAAAAATCAAGGTATTT.

Only a few counts were recorded for this clone. This likely stems from a read error, as it lies one base from a far larger clone. The V gene is TRGV9, the J gene TRGJ1 or TRGJ2. CDR1 and CDR2 (germline): GITISATS, ISYDGTV (reference sequence). The CDR3 sequence is 12 residues long. CDR3 loop: CALWGVPGKKLF. The CDR3 DNA is TGTGCCTTGTGGGGGGTGCCGGGGAAGAAACTCTTT.

By frequency in the sample, this clone is medium-sized. A read error is likely here: a far larger clone is one base away. The J gene is TRGJ1 or TRGJ2, the V gene TRGV9. Trimming removed 0 bases from V and 6 bases from J; junction bases left unmatched: 2. This CDR3 is built from 12 residues. Germline-derived CDR1 and CDR2 are GITISATS and ISYDGTV (reference sequence). CDR3 in amino acids: CALWEVRYKKLF. CDR3 nucleotides: TGTGCCTTGTGGGAGGTGCGTTATAAGAAACTCTTT.

Sample share makes this clone large. A much larger clone differs from this one at a single base, so this may be a read error. The genes are TRGV9 and TRGJP. Germline V lookup: CDR1 GITISATS, CDR2 ISYDGTV (reference sequence). CDR3 length: 16 residues. Trimming cost V 0 bases and J 7 bases; bases outside gene matches: 3. The CDR3 spells CALWEVHELGKKIKVF. DNA for the CDR3: TGTGCCTTGTGGGAGGTGCACGAGTTGGGCAAAAAAATCAAGGTATTT.

Within the sample, this clone is large. J is TRGJP1 and V is TRGV2. CDR1 and CDR2 from the germline V gene are EGSNGY and YDSYNSKV. The V gene end was trimmed by 0 bases and the J gene end by 20 bases; junction bases not matched to a gene: 15. This CDR3 has 13 amino acids. The CDR3 nucleotides read TGTGCCACCTGGGACGGGGCCGAGTGGGGGGATATATTT. Translating it yields CATWDGAEWGDIF.

This clone is labeled as large. A single base is all that separates this from a far larger clone, so a read error is likely. The sample holds other DNA sequences that translate to the same CDR3. The genes are TRGV9 and TRGJP. Germline V gene data show CDR1 as GITISATS and CDR2 as ISYDGTV (reference sequence). V was pared by 2 bases and J by 3 bases, with 1 base of the junction left unmatched. CDR3 length: 16 amino acids. The CDR3 reads CALWEAQELGKKIKVF. In DNA form, the CDR3 reads TGTGCCTTGTGGGAGGCGCAAGAGTTGGGCAAAAAAATCAAGGTATTT.